This T cell receptor beta chain emerged from a study of tumor T cells in aggressive B-cell lymphoma (TCRdb year 2017). Concerning this clone itself: The antigen it recognizes is unknown. It has no much larger one-base neighbor in the sample; base qualities were not kept.

V is pared back by 0 bases and J by 3 bases, with 9 bases lying between the germline termini. Reading the germline V gene gives CDR1 SGDLS and CDR2 YYNGEE. The CDR3 has 14 amino acids, counting the end cysteine and phenylalanine. The CDR3 DNA has 42 bases and is translated from base 1. The library was made by the immunoSEQ multiplex PCR assay. TCRdb stores this immuneACCESS table with in-frame sequences only. Part of the clones is absent; in the studies checked, under half of the shortfall reflects unresolved V genes, and no reason is known for the rest. The sample data list around 5,800 clones, and over 70% of these were observed just once. Jointly, the top ten make up 7.4% of the sample.

The chain uses TRBV9 and TRBJ1-1; a tentative D match to TRBD1 spans 5 bases. The clonotype comes from an adult with diffuse large B cell lymphoma. Sequencing was done on a sample of tumor tissue. The CDR3 is CASSVGGGYTEAFF. In nucleotide form, the sequence is TGTGCCAGCAGCGTAGGGGGGGGGTACACTGAAGCTTTCTTT.